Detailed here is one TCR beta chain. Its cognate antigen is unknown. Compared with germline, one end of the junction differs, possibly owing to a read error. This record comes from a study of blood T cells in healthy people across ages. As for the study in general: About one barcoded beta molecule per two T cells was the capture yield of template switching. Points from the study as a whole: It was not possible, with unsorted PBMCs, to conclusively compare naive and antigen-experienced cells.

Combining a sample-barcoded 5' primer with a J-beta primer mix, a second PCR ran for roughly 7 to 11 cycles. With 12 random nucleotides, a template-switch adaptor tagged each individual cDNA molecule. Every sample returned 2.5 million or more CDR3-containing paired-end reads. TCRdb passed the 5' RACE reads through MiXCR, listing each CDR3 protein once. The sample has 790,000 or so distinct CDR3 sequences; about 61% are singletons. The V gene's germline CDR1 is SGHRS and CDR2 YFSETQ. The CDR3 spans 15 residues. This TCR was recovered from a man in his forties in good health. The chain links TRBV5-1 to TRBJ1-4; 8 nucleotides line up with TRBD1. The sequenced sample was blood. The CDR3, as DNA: TGCGCCGGCAGCCGGGGGACAGGCTCGCCTGAAAAACTGTTTTTT. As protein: CAGSRGTGSPEKLFF.